What follows are 5 T cell receptor beta chains derived from one specimen sequenced in a study of radiotherapy plus CTLA-4 blockade in lung cancer. TCRdb's table, derived via immunoSEQ multiplex PCR, lists solely in-frame clones and lacks some. The sample records some 73,000 clones, under 75% being singletons. The sequenced sample was peripheral blood, obtained from a patient treated with radiotherapy plus ipilimumab. The receptors derive from a human donor with non-small cell lung cancer whose response to radiotherapy plus ipilimumab could not be evaluated.

V usage is TRBV18 and J usage is TRBJ2-1, with 8 bases fitting TRBD1. CDR1 and CDR2 (germline): KGHSH, LQKENI. Losses at the gene ends were 3 bases for V and 3 bases for J; bases not matched to a gene: 4. The CDR3 runs to 15 residues. The CDR3 bases are TGTGCCAGCTCACCGCGACAGGGGAACTACAATGAGCAGTTCTTC. Its protein is CASSPRQGNYNEQFF.

The rearrangement joins TRBV7-2 to TRBJ2-2; tentatively, D is TRBD2 (6 bases). V lost 2 bases and J lost 0, with 10 bases in between. Per the germline V gene, CDR1 is SGHTA and CDR2 is FQGNSA. The CDR3 consists of 16 residues. Written as DNA, the CDR3 is TGTGCCAGCAGCTTATTCCGGAGGGCGAACACCGGGGAGCTGTTTTTT. Amino acid sequence: CASSLFRRANTGELFF.

This chain connects TRBV11-2 to TRBJ2-4; 7 nucleotides line up with TRBD1. V was clipped by 3 bases and J by 1 base; unmatched bases: 3. Germline V gives CDR1 SGHAT, CDR2 FQNNGV. CDR3 length equals 15 residues. The CDR3 loop is CASSFTTGAKNIQYF. DNA for the CDR3: TGTGCCAGCAGCTTCACGACAGGGGCCAAAAACATTCAGTACTTC. Based on the CDR3 plus reference TRBV11-2 and TRBJ2-4, the full variable domain is EAGVAQSPRYKIIEKRQSVAFWCNPISGHATLYWYQQILGQGPKLLIQFQNNGVVDDSQLPKDRFSAERLKGVDSTLKIQPAKLEDSAVYLCASSFTTGAKNIQYFGAGTRLSVL.

The chain uses TRBV7-2 and TRBJ1-2; D call uncertain. CDR1 and CDR2 (germline): SGHTA, FQGNSA. The CDR3 length is 14 residues. The V gene lost 3 bases and the J gene lost 3 bases, with 11 bases spanning the gap. CDR3 loop: CASSFPQRHYGYTF. The DNA of the CDR3 is TGTGCCAGCAGCTTTCCCCAGCGGCACTATGGCTACACCTTC.

This clone was detected a few times. This rearrangement joins TRBV2 to TRBJ1-4; D is unclear. Germline V gene lookup returns CDR1 SNHLY and CDR2 FYNNEI. V dropped 3 bases and J dropped 7 bases, with 12 bases sitting between them. The CDR3 contains 14 residues. The CDR3 spells CASSDRGLGEKLFF. The CDR3 coding sequence is TGTGCCAGCAGTGATCGAGGTTTGGGTGAAAAACTGTTTTTT. Using reference TRBV2 and TRBJ1-4 for the parts outside the CDR3, the full variable domain is EPEVTQTPSHQVTQMGQEVILRCVPISNHLYFYWYRQILGQKVEFLVSFYNNEISEKSEIFDDQFSVERPDGSNFTLKIRSTKLEDSAMYFCASSDRGLGEKLFFGSGTQLSVL.